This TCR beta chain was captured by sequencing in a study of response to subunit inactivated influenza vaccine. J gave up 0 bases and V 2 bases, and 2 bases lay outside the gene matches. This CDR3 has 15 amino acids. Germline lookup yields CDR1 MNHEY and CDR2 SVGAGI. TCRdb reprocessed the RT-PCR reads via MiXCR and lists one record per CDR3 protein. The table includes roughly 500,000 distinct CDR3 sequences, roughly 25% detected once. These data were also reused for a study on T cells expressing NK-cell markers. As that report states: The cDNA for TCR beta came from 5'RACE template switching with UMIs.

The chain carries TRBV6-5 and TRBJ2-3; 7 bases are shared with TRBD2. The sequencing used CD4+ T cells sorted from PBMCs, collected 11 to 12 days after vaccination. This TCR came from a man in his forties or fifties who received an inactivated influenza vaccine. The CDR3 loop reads CASSYGAGSTDTQYF. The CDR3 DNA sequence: TGTGCCAGCAGTTACGGAGCGGGAAGCACAGATACGCAGTATTTT.